These 24 T cell receptor beta chains share one sample of origin, sequenced in a study of shared clonotypes between healthy human individuals. TCRdb keeps only in-frame clones here, not all; method: immunoSEQ multiplex PCR. The table shows roughly 1.5 million clones, with around 98% occurring only once. Sequenced input: naive CD4+ T cells sorted from blood. Subset described: CD45RA+ positively selected. The receptors shown here come from a man aged 25 to 45 in good health.

The chain links TRBV6-5 to TRBJ1-2; 8 bases align to TRBD1. This CDR3 contains 14 residues. Unmatched junction bases numbered 11, after V lost 6 bases and J lost 8 bases. Per germline, CDR1 MNHEY and CDR2 SVGAGI. CDR3 in DNA: TGTGCCAGCAGACGAGGACAGGGCGCGTGGGGCTACACCTTC. Protein: CASRRGQGAWGYTF.

The rearrangement links TRBV6-5 to TRBJ1-1; 10 bases agree with TRBD1. The CDR3 length is 14 residues. CDR1 and CDR2 (germline): MNHEY, SVGAGI. The trim removed 6 bases at V and 7 bases at J, leaving 8 bases unmatched. This CDR3 is CASRAGQGFGEAFF. The CDR3 coding sequence is TGTGCCAGCAGGGCGGGACAGGGGTTCGGTGAAGCTTTCTTT.

The chain carries TRBV19 and TRBJ2-1, with D tentatively TRBD1 or TRBD2 (5 bases each). Germline-derived CDR1 and CDR2 are LNHDA and SQIVND (reference sequence). The CDR3 contains 16 residues. The V gene lost 6 bases and the J gene lost 5 bases, with 20 bases spanning the gap. DNA of the CDR3: TGTGCCAGTAGGGCTCGGGACCGTCAAGTCCACAATGAGCAGTTCTTC. Translated, it gives CASRARDRQVHNEQFF.

V and J are TRBV5-1 and TRBJ2-1; TRBD2 matches 9 bases. V shed 1 base and J 9 bases; nucleotides not matched to a gene: 8. The germline CDR1 and CDR2 sequences are SGHRS and YFSETQ. This CDR3 has 15 amino acids. This chain's CDR3 is CASSLIPSGMGEQFF. In DNA, the CDR3 is TGCGCCAGCAGCTTGATTCCTAGCGGGATGGGTGAGCAGTTCTTC.

The V call is TRBV18, the J call TRBJ2-1, with a weak D call TRBD1 (6 bases). Looked up from germline, CDR1 is KGHSH and CDR2 is LQKENI. V was cut by 3 bases and J by 10 bases, with 19 bases left in between. The CDR3 has 15 residues. In nucleotides, the CDR3 is TGTGCCAGCTCACCCCCAGGGGTAGGGGTCGGGGAGCAGTTCTTC. This translates into CASSPPGVGVGEQFF.

The chain joins TRBV18 to TRBJ2-1, with 11 bases fitting TRBD2. Germline V gene sequence: CDR1 KGHSH, CDR2 LQKENI. With V trimmed by 3 bases and J by 9 bases, 16 bases remained unmatched. CDR3 length: 18 residues. The CDR3 bases are TGTGCCAGCTCACCGCTAGCGGGAGGAGTCCCGAATTTGAGTGAGCAGTTCTTC. Its translation is CASSPLAGGVPNLSEQFF.

The chain is built from TRBV9 and TRBJ2-7; a possible D gene is TRBD1 (5 bases). The V end lost 4 bases, the J end lost 4 bases, and 15 bases lay between the germline ends. The germline V gene has CDR1 SGDLS and CDR2 YYNGEE. The CDR3 loop spans 14 amino acids. The CDR3 bases are TGTGCCAGCAGCCCTCAAGGAGACAGATACGAGCAGTACTTC. It is translated as CASSPQGDRYEQYF.

The chain employs TRBV7-8 and TRBJ2-6, with 8 bases lining up with TRBD1. The CDR3 is 18 residues long. Germline CDR1 reads SGHVS; CDR2 reads FQNEAQ. The junction had 8 bases not matched to a gene; V was cut back by 4 bases and J by 0 bases. The chain's CDR3 is CASSSDRGAISGANVLTF. The CDR3 DNA sequence: TGTGCCAGCAGCTCTGACAGGGGCGCCATCTCTGGGGCCAACGTCCTGACTTTC.

J is TRBJ2-1 and V is TRBV6-1; the D is unclear. Germline CDR1 MNHNS, CDR2 SASEGT. The germline V and J ends were trimmed by 6 bases and 6 bases, with 6 bases remaining between them. The CDR3 is 11 residues long. This CDR3 reads CASRRINEQFF. The DNA for the CDR3 is TGTGCCAGCAGAAGAATCAATGAGCAGTTCTTC.

This clone was found once. This rearrangement joins TRBV19 to TRBJ1-5; a weak D match, TRBD1 (6 bases). The germline V gene has CDR1 LNHDA and CDR2 SQIVND (reference sequence). Between the trimmed V and J ends, which lost 8 bases and 3 bases, there was a span of 14 bases. The CDR3 is 14 amino acids. This CDR3 is CASLDRSNNQPQHF. For the CDR3, the DNA is TGTGCCAGTTTAGACAGGTCCAACAATCAGCCCCAGCATTTT.

The V and J genes are TRBV4-3 and TRBJ2-1; no clear D gene. Germline V gene lookup returns CDR1 LGHNA and CDR2 YSLEER. V lost 0 bases, J lost 3 bases, and 6 bases lay in between. The CDR3 length is 14 residues. CDR3 nucleotides: TGCGCCAGCAGCCAAGAACGGGTCTACAATGAGCAGTTCTTC. Translating gives CASSQERVYNEQFF.

The gene calls are TRBV19 and TRBJ1-3, with D perhaps TRBD1 (6 bases). Trimming took off 3 bases at V and 2 bases at J, with 11 bases between the two ends. The CDR3 consists of 15 residues. The germline gives CDR1 LNHDA, CDR2 SQIVND (reference sequence). CDR3 in amino acids: CASSIQGMTGNTIYF. The CDR3 nucleotides are TGTGCCAGTAGTATCCAGGGGATGACTGGAAACACCATATATTTT.

Points on this clone: The same CDR3 can be traced to other DNA sequences in this sample. V gene TRBV7-2 combines with J gene TRBJ1-5, with TRBD1 matching over 7 bases. Unmatched junction bases numbered 1, after V lost 1 base and J lost 7 bases. This CDR3 contains 13 residues. Germline CDR1 SGHTA, CDR2 FQGNSA. The CDR3 reads CASSLDRGQPQHF. CDR3 bases: TGTGCCAGCAGCTTAGACAGGGGACAGCCCCAGCATTTT.

The V gene is TRBV9, the J gene TRBJ2-2; D call uncertain. V lost 3 bases and J lost 4, with 13 bases in between. CDR3 size: 15 residues. CDR1 is SGDLS and CDR2 is YYNGEE in the germline V gene. CDR3 sequence (DNA): TGTGCCAGCAGCGCCCTCCAAGACCTCACCGGGGAGCTGTTTTTT. Encoded protein: CASSALQDLTGELFF.

CDR3: CASSVMTSTDTQYF. The CDR3 DNA reads TGTGCCAGCAGCGTAATGACTAGCACAGATACGCAGTATTTT. The chain combines TRBV9 with TRBJ2-3; D unresolved. Trimming stripped 1 base from V and 0 bases from J, with 6 bases between. The germline V gene encodes CDR1 SGDLS and CDR2 YYNGEE. This CDR3 region has 14 residues.

This chain uses TRBV2 with TRBJ2-7, with 8 bases aligning to TRBD1. J gave up 7 bases and V 5 bases, and 10 bases lay outside the gene matches. Germline-derived CDR1 and CDR2 are SNHLY and FYNNEI. The CDR3 length is 14 residues. The DNA of the CDR3 is TGTGCCAGCAGTATCAGGACAGGGAGCGGGGAGCAGTACTTC. Translating gives CASSIRTGSGEQYF.

DNA for the CDR3: TGTGCCAGCAGCTTAGCCCAGCGCCCTTACCGGGGCGAGCAGTACTTC. Translating gives CASSLAQRPYRGEQYF. This chain uses TRBV13 with TRBJ2-7; possibly TRBD2 for D (5 bases). Deletions cut 1 base from V and 6 bases from J, with 19 bases between. The V gene's germline CDR1 is PRHDT and CDR2 FYEKMQ (reference sequence). The CDR3 contains 16 residues.

The V call is TRBV2, the J call TRBJ2-7; D is tentatively TRBD1 or TRBD2 (5 bases each). The CDR3 runs to 14 residues. Germline V gene sequence: CDR1 SNHLY, CDR2 FYNNEI. The V and J ends lost 6 bases and 4 bases respectively, with 16 bases between them. The CDR3 DNA reads TGTGCCAGCAGCGCCTCCGGGACCCTATACGAGCAGTACTTC. Its translation: CASSASGTLYEQYF.

DNA for the CDR3: TGCGCCAGCAGCTTGGCCTTGTCAGGGGGCAATGAAGCTTTCTTT. Translating gives CASSLALSGGNEAFF. The chain links TRBV5-1 to TRBJ1-1; 8 positions agree with TRBD1. Germline assignment: CDR1 SGHRS and CDR2 YFSETQ. The CDR3 is made up of 15 amino acids. J gave up 7 bases and V 0 bases, and 8 bases lay outside the gene matches.

The chain uses TRBV29-1 and TRBJ2-5; D is ambiguous. The germline V gene encodes CDR1 SQVTM and CDR2 ANQGSEA. The CDR3 runs 12 residues. V gave up 8 bases and J gave up 2 bases, with 12 bases separating them. The CDR3 protein is CSFDRVQETQYF. The CDR3 bases are TGCAGCTTCGATAGAGTACAAGAGACCCAGTACTTC.

This clone has only one observation. V and J are TRBV19 and TRBJ1-3, with no clear D. This CDR3 is 13 amino acids long. Germline loops: CDR1 LNHDA, CDR2 SQIVND (reference sequence). Trimming stripped 9 bases from V and 0 bases from J, with 9 bases between. The CDR3 region is CASGLISGNTIYF. The CDR3 region has the DNA TGTGCCAGCGGACTGATCTCTGGAAACACCATATATTTT.

This sequence joins TRBV19 and TRBJ2-7; D gene ambiguous. Trimming shortened V by 6 bases and J by 3 bases, and 15 bases separated the two germline ends. The CDR3 is made up of 14 amino acids. CDR1 and CDR2 from the germline V gene are LNHDA and SQIVND (reference sequence). CDR3 sequence: CASSRARSDYEQYF. DNA of the CDR3: TGTGCCAGTAGCCGCGCCAGGAGTGACTACGAGCAGTACTTC.

The V call is TRBV7-2, the J call TRBJ2-3, with D possibly being TRBD1 or TRBD2 (5 bases each). The CDR3 length is 16 residues. CDR1 is SGHTA and CDR2 is FQGNSA in the germline V gene. V was trimmed by 2 bases and J by 2 bases, leaving 14 bases between them. CDR3 DNA sequence: TGTGCCAGCAGCTTATCGGGACCCCTCATCACAGATACGCAGTATTTT. Protein product: CASSLSGPLITDTQYF.

V is TRBV5-1 and J is TRBJ1-1; the D gene is possibly TRBD1 (6 bases). The CDR3 has 14 residues. V lost 4 bases, J lost 4 bases, and 14 bases lay in between. Germline V lookup: CDR1 SGHRS, CDR2 YFSETQ. In DNA form, the CDR3 reads TGCGCCAGCAGCGAAGACAGGTTCCTCACTGAAGCTTTCTTT. Protein sequence: CASSEDRFLTEAFF.